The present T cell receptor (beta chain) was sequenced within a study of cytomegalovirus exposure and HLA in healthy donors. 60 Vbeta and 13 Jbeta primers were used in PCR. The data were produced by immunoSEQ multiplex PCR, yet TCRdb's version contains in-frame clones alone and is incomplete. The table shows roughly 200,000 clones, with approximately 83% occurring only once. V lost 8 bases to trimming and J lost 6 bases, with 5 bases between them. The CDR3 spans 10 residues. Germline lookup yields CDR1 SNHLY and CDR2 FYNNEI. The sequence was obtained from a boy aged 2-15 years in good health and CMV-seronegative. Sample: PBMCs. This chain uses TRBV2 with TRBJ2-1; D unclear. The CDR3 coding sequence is TGTGCCAGCGTATTCAATGAGCAGTTCTTC. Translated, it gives CASVFNEQFF. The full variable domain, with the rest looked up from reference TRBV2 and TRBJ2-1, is EPEVTQTPSHQVTQMGQEVILRCVPISNHLYFYWYRQILGQKVEFLVSFYNNEISEKSEIFDDQFSVERPDGSNFTLKIRSTKLEDSAMYFCASVFNEQFFGPGTRLTVL.